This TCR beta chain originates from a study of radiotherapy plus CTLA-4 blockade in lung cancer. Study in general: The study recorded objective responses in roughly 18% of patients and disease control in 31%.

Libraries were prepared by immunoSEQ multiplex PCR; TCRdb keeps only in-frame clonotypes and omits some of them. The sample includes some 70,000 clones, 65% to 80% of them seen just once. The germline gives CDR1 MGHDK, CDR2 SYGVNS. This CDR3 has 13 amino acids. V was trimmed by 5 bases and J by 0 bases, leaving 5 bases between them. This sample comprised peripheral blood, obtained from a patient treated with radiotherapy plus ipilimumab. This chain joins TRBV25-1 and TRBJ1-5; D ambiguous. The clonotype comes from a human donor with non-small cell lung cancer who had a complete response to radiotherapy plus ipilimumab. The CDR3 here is CASSFGSNQPQHF. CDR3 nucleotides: TGTGCCAGCAGTTTTGGTAGCAATCAGCCCCAGCATTTT.